Each of the 5 T cell receptor beta chains below was sequenced from the same sample in a study of blood T cell repertoires in COVID-19. Repertoires were generated with immunoSEQ multiplex PCR, while TCRdb's copy carries only in-frame clones and drops some. The sample holds roughly 340,000 clones, roughly 86% seen once. Sequenced sample: peripheral blood. These receptor sequences come from a woman in her 70s with COVID-19, enrolled during active disease.

The V gene is TRBV7-2, the J gene TRBJ1-3; 7 bases align to TRBD1. The germline CDR1 and CDR2 sequences are SGHTA and FQGNSA. This CDR3 region has 15 residues. V was pared by 2 bases and J by 2 bases, with 3 bases of the junction left unmatched. DNA for the CDR3: TGTGCCAGCAGCTTAATGGGACAGCCTGGAAACACCATATATTTT. Amino acid sequence: CASSLMGQPGNTIYF.

The chain has TRBV3-1 (or the pseudogene TRBV3-2) and TRBJ2-1, with TRBD2 matching 10 bases. After removal of 3 bases from V and 6 bases from J, the junction contained 11 bases not matched to a gene. The length of the CDR3 is 17 residues. The germline V gene has CDR1 LGHDT and CDR2 YNNKEL (reference sequence). CDR3: CASSHLLAGGTGNEQFF. In nucleotides, the CDR3 is TGTGCCAGCAGCCACCTCTTAGCGGGGGGAACGGGCAATGAGCAGTTCTTC.

This clone has just a few counts. The V gene is TRBV5-6, the J gene TRBJ2-7; possibly TRBD2 for D (5 bases). Germline lookup yields CDR1 SGHDT and CDR2 YYEEEE. This CDR3 has 10 residues. V was cut by 7 bases and J by 6 bases, with 8 bases left in between. The CDR3 sequence: CASGGGEQYF. In DNA, the CDR3 is TGTGCCAGCGGAGGTGGCGAGCAGTACTTC.

The rearrangement joins TRBV9 to TRBJ2-3; D not resolved. Germline V CDR1 and CDR2: SGDLS, YYNGEE. The CDR3 totals 13 residues. The V end lost 0 bases, the J end lost 4 bases, and 6 bases lay between the germline ends. The CDR3 here is CASSVGSPDTQYF. The CDR3, as DNA: TGTGCCAGCAGCGTAGGGAGTCCAGATACGCAGTATTTT.

The chain carries TRBV5-1 and TRBJ1-4; TRBD1 might be the D (6 bases). The CDR3 extends over 14 amino acids. Looked up from germline, CDR1 is SGHRS and CDR2 is YFSETQ. Trimming removed 3 bases at V and 5 bases at J, with 11 bases between. The CDR3 region is CASSSDSPNEKLFF. Here the CDR3 DNA reads TGCGCCAGCAGCTCGGACAGCCCAAATGAAAAACTGTTTTTT.